The clone carrying this T cell receptor (beta chain) was observed many times. No antigen is known for it. Donors gave roughly 10 milliliters of peripheral blood apiece. These data come from a study of blood T cells in healthy people across ages. Points from the study as a whole: The recorded TCR beta diversity per million T cells decreased in a roughly linear manner with age. Estimates drawn from one million T cells were deemed to understate diversity. Fewer expanded clones and more diversity marked long-lived versus aged donors.

With a J-beta primer mix and a sample-barcoded 5' primer, a second PCR ran about 6 to 11 cycles. Each CDR3 protein gets one entry after TCRdb re-called the 5' RACE reads with MiXCR. The table includes over a million distinct CDR3 sequences, around 45% detected once. Germline assignment: CDR1 MNHEY and CDR2 SMNVEV (reference sequence). The CDR3 has 16 amino acids. V was trimmed by 1 base and J by 2 bases, leaving 15 bases between them. The sequencing input was blood. The TCR was taken from a woman in her fifties or sixties in good health. The rearrangement joins TRBV27 to TRBJ2-7, with a possible D match to TRBD1 (5 bases). The CDR3: CASSLFGHGPTYEQYF. The CDR3 DNA sequence: TGTGCCAGCAGTTTATTCGGACACGGACCTACCTACGAGCAGTACTTC.